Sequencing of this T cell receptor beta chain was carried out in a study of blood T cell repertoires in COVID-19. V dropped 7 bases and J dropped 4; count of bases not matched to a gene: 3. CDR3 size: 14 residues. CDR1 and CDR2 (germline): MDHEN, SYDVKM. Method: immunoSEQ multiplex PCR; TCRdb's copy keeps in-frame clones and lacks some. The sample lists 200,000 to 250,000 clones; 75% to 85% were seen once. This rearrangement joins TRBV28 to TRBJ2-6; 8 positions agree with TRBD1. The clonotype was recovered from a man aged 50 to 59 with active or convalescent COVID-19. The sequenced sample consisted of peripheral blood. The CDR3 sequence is CASNRGSGANVLTF. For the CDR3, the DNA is TGTGCCAGCAACAGGGGGTCCGGGGCCAACGTCCTGACTTTC. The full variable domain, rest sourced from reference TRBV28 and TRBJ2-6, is DVKVTQSSRYLVKRTGEKVFLECVQDMDHENMFWYRQDPGLGLRLIYFSYDVKMKEKGDIPEGYSVSREKKERFSLILESASTNQTSMYLCASNRGSGANVLTFGAGSRLTVL.